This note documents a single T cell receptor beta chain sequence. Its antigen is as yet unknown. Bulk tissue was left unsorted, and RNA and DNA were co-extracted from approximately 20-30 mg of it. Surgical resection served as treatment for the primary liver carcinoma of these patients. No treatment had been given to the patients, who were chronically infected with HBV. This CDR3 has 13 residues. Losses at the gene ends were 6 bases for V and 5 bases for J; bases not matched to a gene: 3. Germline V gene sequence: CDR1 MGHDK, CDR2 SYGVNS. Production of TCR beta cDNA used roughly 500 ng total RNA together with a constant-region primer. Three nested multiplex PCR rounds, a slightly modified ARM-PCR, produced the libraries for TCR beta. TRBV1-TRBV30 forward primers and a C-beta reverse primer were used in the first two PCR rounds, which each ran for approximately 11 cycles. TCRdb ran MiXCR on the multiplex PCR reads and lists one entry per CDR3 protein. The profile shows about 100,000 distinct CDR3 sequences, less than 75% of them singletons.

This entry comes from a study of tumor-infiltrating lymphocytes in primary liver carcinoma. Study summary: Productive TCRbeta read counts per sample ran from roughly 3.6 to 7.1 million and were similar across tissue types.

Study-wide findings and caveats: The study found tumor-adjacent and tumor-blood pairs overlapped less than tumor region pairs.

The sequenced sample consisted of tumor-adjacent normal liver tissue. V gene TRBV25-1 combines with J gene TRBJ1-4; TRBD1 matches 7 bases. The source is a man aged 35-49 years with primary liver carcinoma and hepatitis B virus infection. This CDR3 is CASRGQRNEKLFF. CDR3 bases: TGTGCCAGCAGGGGACAGAGGAATGAAAAACTGTTTTTT.